This paragraph reports one T cell receptor beta chain. This clonotype was detected a few times. Its binding antigen is unknown. No much larger clone exists at a distance of one base, and base qualities are not known. Donors were 40 or so systemically healthy Caucasian individuals from Russia aged roughly 6 to 90 years. Ten milliliters of peripheral blood were drawn from each donor into EDTA-treated Vacutainer tubes. PBMCs were isolated by Ficoll-Paque density-gradient centrifugation, with at least 6.5 million obtained per sample. Total RNA was extracted from PBMCs with Trizol reagent, with at least 6 micrograms obtained per sample. For every donor, flow cytometry on a PBMC aliquot measured the percentage of naive CD45RAhigh/CD27high T cells. The method behind the library was 5' RACE. The sample was run on an Illumina HiSeq 2500. A second PCR of about 7 to 12 cycles was run with a J-beta primer mix and a sample-barcoded 5' primer. Each TCR beta cDNA molecule received a unique molecular identifier from a template-switch 5' adaptor carrying 12 random nucleotides. Each sample yielded at least 2.5 million CDR3-containing paired-end reads. The Mint cDNA synthesis kit, primed by a TRBC-specific oligonucleotide, was used to synthesize first-strand cDNA from all RNA. Following uracil-DNA glycosylase treatment, all cDNA underwent a first 18-cycle PCR with the universal primers M1SS and BC2_uni_R. On the authors' methods: For normalization, 1 million high-quality reads, each with a distinct molecular identifier, were randomly selected from each sample. Reads with shared molecular identifiers were discarded instead of being binned into consensus sequences. MiTCR, set to a Q25 quality threshold and the strictest error-elimination algorithm, was used for CDR3 identification, clonotype clustering and error correction. Lower-bound total TCR beta diversity was estimated with a nonparametric unseen species model using Euler transformation. The raw public reads went through TCRdb reprocessing: fastp at Q25, MiXCR clone calling, in-frame beta chains kept. Rows matching on CDR3 protein sequence are summarized as one entry with the most common DNA and genes. The authors' filters were not applied to this entry. The sample table contains a few hundred thousand distinct CDR3 sequences; only one count was recorded for roughly a quarter of them. The top ten clonotypes cover about 3.9% of the sample.

The germline V end is reduced by 3 bases and the J end by 1 base; junction bases left unmatched: 2. The CDR3 starts with the cysteine, ends with the phenylalanine, and has 14 residues. Kept here is only the CDR3 DNA, which spans 42 bases and is read in frame from base 1. CDR1 and CDR2 were assigned from the germline V gene as SGHTA and FQGNSA. The record originates from a study of blood T cells in healthy people across ages (dated by TCRdb to 2015 to 2017). Regarding the complete study: Template switching captured roughly one uniquely barcoded TCR beta cDNA molecule per two T cells in model experiments. Two additional independent replicas of 1 million unique cDNA reads from the same blood draw were analyzed for two donors (one aged 18 to 30 and one aged 80 or older). Age-related changes in TCR beta repertoire diversity were measured in the study by deep sequencing normalized with unique cDNA molecular identifiers. Four age groups were formed from the donors: young (average approximately 17 years), middle-aged (just under 40), aged (around 62) and long-lived (more than 75).

Findings and caveats that apply to the study as a whole: The CMV infection status of donors was not known, potentially confounding age-related changes in expanded clonotypes. As age increased, observed TCR beta diversity per million T cells dropped in a roughly linear way, and a significant reduction was already evident by age about 40. Compared with the aged group, more naive CD4+ T cells, fewer expanded clones and increased TCR diversity were shown by the long-lived group, suggesting age selection. There was a strong correlation between observed TCR beta diversity and the percentage of naive T cells measured by flow cytometry. Conclusive comparison of naive and antigen-experienced compartments was prevented by the profiling of bulk unsorted PBMCs. Estimates of total diversity based on one million sequenced T cells were regarded as lower bounds and as underestimates.

The data also belong to a second study, concerning T cells of mothers and their children. The other study reports the following: The donors were nine systemically healthy Caucasian individuals, made up of three mothers and their six children. cDNA synthesis used all of the extracted RNA, with roughly 1.5 ug of RNA in each 15 ul reaction. In the second PCR, the M1S primer introduced both the sample barcodes and 2-4 random nucleotides. More than 9 million TCR beta CDR3 reads were obtained from each mother, and roughly 3.1 million reads were obtained from each child. In both related and unrelated pairs, thymic selection shapes the output of TCR recombination in a similar way, with inherited differences having only a minor effect. Normalized repertoire overlap in related mother-child pairs was always slightly higher than in unrelated mother-child pairs, but the difference was never significant. Persistent microchimeric T cell clones were not detected, at a sensitivity of about 99 clones per million clonotypes. In the study, deep NGS was used to compare the TCR beta repertoires of mothers and children, and features distinguishing related mother-child pairs from unrelated individuals were sought. On average, the children were about 12 +/- 4 years old, while the mothers were about 38 +/- 4 years old. After adapters were ligated using NEBNext reagents, the libraries underwent 100+100 nt paired-end sequencing on an Illumina HiSeq 2000. To avoid cross-contamination, the mother libraries and the child libraries were prepared a month apart and sequenced in separate runs. For each donor, somewhere between roughly 450,000 and 2,000,000 distinct TCR beta clonotypes were identified. Naive TCR beta clonotypes were estimated from low-frequency clonotypes matched to each donor's FACS-determined naive share, without sorting.

This chain is built from TRBV7-2 and TRBJ2-7; TRBD1 agrees with 8 junctional bases. This clonotype was sampled from a boy aged 2 to 9 in good health. Sequenced input: blood. The CDR3 here reads CASSLTGESYEQYF. In nucleotides, the sequence is TGTGCCAGCAGCTTGACAGGGGAATCCTACGAGCAGTACTTC.